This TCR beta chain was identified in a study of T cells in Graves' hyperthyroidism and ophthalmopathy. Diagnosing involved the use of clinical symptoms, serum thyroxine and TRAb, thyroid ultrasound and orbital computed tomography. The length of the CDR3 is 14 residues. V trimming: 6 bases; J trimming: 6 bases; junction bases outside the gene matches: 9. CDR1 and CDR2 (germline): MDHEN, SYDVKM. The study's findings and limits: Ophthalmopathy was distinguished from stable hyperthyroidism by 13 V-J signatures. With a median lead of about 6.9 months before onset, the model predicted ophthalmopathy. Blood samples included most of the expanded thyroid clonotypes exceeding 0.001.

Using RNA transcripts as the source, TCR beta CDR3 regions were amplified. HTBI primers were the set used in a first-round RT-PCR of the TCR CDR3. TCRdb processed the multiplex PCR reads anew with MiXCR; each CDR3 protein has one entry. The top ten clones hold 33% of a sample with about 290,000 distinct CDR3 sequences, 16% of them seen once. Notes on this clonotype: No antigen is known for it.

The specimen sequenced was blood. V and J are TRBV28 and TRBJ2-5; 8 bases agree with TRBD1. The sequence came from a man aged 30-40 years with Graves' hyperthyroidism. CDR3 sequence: CASSTGQGRKTQYF. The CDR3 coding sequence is TGTGCCAGCAGCACCGGACAGGGACGAAAGACCCAGTACTTC. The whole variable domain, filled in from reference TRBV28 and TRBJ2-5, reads DVKVTQSSRYLVKRTGEKVFLECVQDMDHENMFWYRQDPGLGLRLIYFSYDVKMKEKGDIPEGYSVSREKKERFSLILESASTNQTSMYLCASSTGQGRKTQYFGPGTRLLVL.